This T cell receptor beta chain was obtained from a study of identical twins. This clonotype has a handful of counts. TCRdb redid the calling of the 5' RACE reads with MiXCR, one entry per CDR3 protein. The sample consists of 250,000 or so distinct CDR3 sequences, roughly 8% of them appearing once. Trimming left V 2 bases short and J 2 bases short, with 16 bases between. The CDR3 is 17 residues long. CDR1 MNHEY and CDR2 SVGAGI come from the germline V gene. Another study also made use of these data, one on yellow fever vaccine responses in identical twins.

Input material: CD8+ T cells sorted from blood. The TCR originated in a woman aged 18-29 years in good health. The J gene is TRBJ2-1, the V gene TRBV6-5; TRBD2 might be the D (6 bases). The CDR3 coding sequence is TGTGCCAGCAGTTACCTTATGGGGGGAGGTACCTACAATGAGCAGTTCTTC. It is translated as CASSYLMGGGTYNEQFF.